What follows are 31 T cell receptor beta chains derived from one specimen sequenced in a study of long-term antiretroviral therapy in people with HIV. Survey-level immunoSEQ v3.0 assays were run. Profiling relied on immunoSEQ multiplex PCR, and the TCRdb table lists in-frame clones only, not all of them. The sample includes tens of thousands of clones, over 75% of them seen just once. Sequencing used unsorted PBMCs, obtained 1.5 years before starting antiretroviral therapy. These TCRs come from a young man with HIV.

V and J are TRBV4-2 and TRBJ2-1; 8 nucleotides match TRBD2. This CDR3 comprises 17 residues. Germline V gene data show CDR1 as LGHNA and CDR2 as YNFKEQ. Trimming at V came to 0 bases and at J to 1 base, leaving 5 bases not matched to a gene. In DNA, the CDR3 is TGTGCCAGCAGCCAAGAGGGAGCGGGGGCATCCTACAATGAGCAGTTCTTC. The encoded protein is CASSQEGAGASYNEQFF.

The chain joins TRBV9 to TRBJ2-5; D may be TRBD2 (6 bases). Trimming took 6 bases from V and 5 from J, leaving 17 bases between them. Germline CDR1 reads SGDLS; CDR2 reads YYNGEE. The CDR3 consists of 14 residues. CDR3 sequence reads: CASNPGLASETQYF. The DNA of the CDR3 is TGTGCCAGCAACCCGGGACTCGCGTCGGAGACCCAGTACTTC. Using reference TRBV9 and TRBJ2-5 for the parts outside the CDR3, the full variable domain is DSGVTQTPKHLITATGQRVTLRCSPRSGDLSVYWYQQSLDQGLQFLIQYYNGEERAKGNILERFSAQQFPDLHSELNLSSLELGDSALYFCASNPGLASETQYFGPGTRLLVL.

V usage is TRBV4-1 and J usage is TRBJ1-2; 9 bases line up with TRBD1. Trimming cost V 0 bases and J 8 bases; bases outside gene matches: 7. This CDR3 has 15 amino acids. Germline V gene data show CDR1 as MGHRA and CDR2 as YSYEKL. CDR3 in amino acids: CASSQEYGTGFGYTF. CDR3 nucleotide sequence: TGCGCCAGCAGCCAAGAATACGGGACAGGGTTCGGCTACACCTTC.

The rearrangement links TRBV7-9 to TRBJ2-6, with TRBD1 matching over 7 bases. The CDR3 totals 18 residues. Germline CDR1 reads SEHNR; CDR2 reads FQNEAQ (reference sequence). With V trimmed by 5 bases and J by 0 bases, 10 bases remained unmatched. Written as DNA, the CDR3 is TGTGCCAGCAGCCCTAGACAGGGCTTAACCTCTGGGGCCAACGTCCTGACTTTC. Translated: CASSPRQGLTSGANVLTF.

V is TRBV4-1 and J is TRBJ2-5; the match to TRBD2 covers 13 bases. The germline V gene encodes CDR1 MGHRA and CDR2 YSYEKL. Losses at the gene ends were 0 bases for V and 5 bases for J; bases not matched to a gene: 3. The CDR3 is 16 residues long. Here the CDR3 reads CASSQELAGGLETQYF. The CDR3 DNA sequence: TGCGCCAGCAGCCAAGAACTAGCGGGAGGGCTGGAGACCCAGTACTTC.

This clone appeared a few times. The J gene is TRBJ2-3, the V gene TRBV5-1; D remains unclear. Germline lookup yields CDR1 SGHRS and CDR2 YFSETQ. The CDR3 runs 14 residues. Trimming shortened V by 2 bases and J by 4 bases, and 11 bases separated the two germline ends. CDR3 loop: CASSFAARADTQYF. The CDR3 DNA reads TGCGCCAGCAGCTTTGCAGCTCGGGCAGATACGCAGTATTTT.

The chain links TRBV6-5 to TRBJ2-1; 9 bases agree with TRBD2. V was clipped by 2 bases and J by 10 bases; unmatched bases: 12. The CDR3 is 16 amino acids. Germline V gene data show CDR1 as MNHEY and CDR2 as SVGAGI. The DNA for the CDR3 is TGTGCCAGCAGTTACGTTGGCGGGAGGGCCGGCAGGGAGCAGTTCTTC. This sequence encodes CASSYVGGRAGREQFF.

J is TRBJ2-3 and V is TRBV7-2, with D hard to call. V lost 2 bases and J 6 bases, leaving 12 bases between the germline ends. The CDR3 is 14 residues long. CDR1 and CDR2 (germline): SGHTA, FQGNSA. The CDR3 sequence: CASSLSDLEDTQYF. CDR3 DNA: TGTGCCAGCAGCTTAAGCGACTTAGAGGATACGCAGTATTTT.

Remarks on this clone: The sample carries other DNA sequences with the same CDR3. V gene TRBV4-1 combines with J gene TRBJ1-1; TRBD1 is a possible D gene (5 bases). This CDR3 has 15 residues. CDR1 MGHRA and CDR2 YSYEKL come from the germline V gene. V was clipped by 1 base and J by 1 base, with 10 bases between them. Here the CDR3 DNA reads TGCGCCAGCAGCCAAGGGGGACCGACGAACACTGAAGCTTTCTTT. Amino acids: CASSQGGPTNTEAFF.

The chain joins TRBV5-1 to TRBJ2-1, with TRBD1 as a possible D gene (6 bases). CDR1 and CDR2 (germline): SGHRS, YFSETQ. This CDR3 comprises 13 residues. The V end lost 4 bases, the J end lost 3 bases, and 8 bases lay between the germline ends. The CDR3 sequence is CASSPDSYNEQFF. The CDR3 nucleotides read TGCGCCAGCAGCCCGGACAGCTACAATGAGCAGTTCTTC.

J is TRBJ2-1 and V is TRBV2, with unresolved D. The CDR3 spans 11 residues. V shed 5 bases and J shed 4 bases, with 3 bases lying between them. Germline V gene lookup returns CDR1 SNHLY and CDR2 FYNNEI. The CDR3 DNA is TGTGCCAGCAGTCTATACAATGAGCAGTTCTTC. It codes for CASSLYNEQFF.

The chain is built from TRBV28 and TRBJ2-5; 12 nucleotides agree with TRBD2. The V gene end was trimmed by 9 bases and the J gene end by 2 bases; junction bases not matched to a gene: 19. The CDR3 consists of 19 residues. Germline CDR1 and CDR2: MDHEN and SYDVKM. The chain's CDR3 is CARIQDRNLAGGGQETQYF. For the CDR3, the DNA is TGTGCCAGAATTCAGGACAGGAACCTAGCGGGAGGGGGACAAGAGACCCAGTACTTC. Filled out from reference TRBV28 and TRBJ2-5, the complete variable domain reads DVKVTQSSRYLVKRTGEKVFLECVQDMDHENMFWYRQDPGLGLRLIYFSYDVKMKEKGDIPEGYSVSREKKERFSLILESASTNQTSMYLCARIQDRNLAGGGQETQYFGPGTRLLVL.

V and J are TRBV11-2 and TRBJ1-3; D remains unclear. The CDR3 is 15 residues long. CDR1 and CDR2 from the germline V gene are SGHAT and FQNNGV. V lost 3 bases and J lost 2, with 11 bases in between. The CDR3: CASSFLLGTGNTIYF. Here the CDR3 DNA reads TGTGCCAGCAGCTTTCTCTTAGGGACTGGAAACACCATATATTTT. The full variable domain, with the rest looked up from reference TRBV11-2 and TRBJ1-3, is EAGVAQSPRYKIIEKRQSVAFWCNPISGHATLYWYQQILGQGPKLLIQFQNNGVVDDSQLPKDRFSAERLKGVDSTLKIQPAKLEDSAVYLCASSFLLGTGNTIYFGEGSWLTVV.

This clone occurred once. The chain carries TRBV4-1 and TRBJ2-5, with TRBD2 matching 14 bases. This CDR3 contains 17 residues. CDR1 and CDR2 (germline): MGHRA, YSYEKL. V gave up 4 bases and J gave up 1 base; unmatched junction bases: 5. For the CDR3, the DNA is TGCGCCAGCAGCCCCGGTGGGACTAGCGGGAGCCAAGAGACCCAGTACTTC. This sequence encodes CASSPGGTSGSQETQYF.

This chain connects TRBV7-3 to TRBJ1-2; TRBD1 agrees at 11 bases. J lost 8 bases, V lost 4 bases, and 15 bases had no gene match. The CDR3 is 17 residues long. In germline, CDR1 is SGHTA, CDR2 FQGTGA. CDR3 amino acids: CASSWDRGRSLRLGYTF. CDR3 bases: TGTGCCAGCAGCTGGGACAGGGGGAGGTCACTTAGATTAGGCTACACCTTC.

CDR3 loop: CASSPPLGWDTQYF. In DNA form, the CDR3 reads TGTGCCAGCAGCCCCCCCCTAGGATGGGATACGCAGTATTTT. V and J are TRBV9 and TRBJ2-3; D call uncertain. This CDR3 is 14 amino acids long. V gave up 4 bases and J gave up 6 bases, with 15 bases separating them. Germline V gene lookup returns CDR1 SGDLS and CDR2 YYNGEE.

In its sample, this clone was seen a few times. This chain links TRBV11-2 with TRBJ2-7; D gene unclear. V gave up 5 bases and J gave up 0 bases, with 5 bases separating them. The length of the CDR3 is 12 residues. From germline, CDR1 is SGHAT and CDR2 FQNNGV. CDR3 amino acids: CASSLSSYEQYF. The CDR3 DNA follows: TGTGCCAGCAGCCTAAGCTCCTACGAGCAGTACTTC. Complete variable domain (other parts from reference TRBV11-2 and TRBJ2-7): EAGVAQSPRYKIIEKRQSVAFWCNPISGHATLYWYQQILGQGPKLLIQFQNNGVVDDSQLPKDRFSAERLKGVDSTLKIQPAKLEDSAVYLCASSLSSYEQYFGPGTRLTVT.

The chain couples TRBV7-9 to TRBJ1-4; 8 bases line up with TRBD1. The germline CDR1 and CDR2 sequences are SEHNR and FQNEAQ (reference sequence). After removal of 5 bases from V and 8 bases from J, the junction contained 7 bases not matched to a gene. The CDR3 runs to 14 residues. CDR3 sequence (DNA): TGTGCCAGCAGCCCCGACAGGGGAGTGGAAAAACTGTTTTTT. Encoded protein: CASSPDRGVEKLFF.

V gene TRBV7-2 combines with J gene TRBJ1-1, with unresolved D. The V and J ends lost 3 bases and 10 bases respectively, with 12 bases between them. The length of the CDR3 is 12 residues. Germline V lookup: CDR1 SGHTA, CDR2 FQGNSA. The DNA for the CDR3 is TGTGCCAGCAGCTTCTCGGCTACTACAGCTTTCTTT. Encoded protein: CASSFSATTAFF.

The sample holds one count of this clone. The chain employs TRBV11-1 and TRBJ2-5; weak D call: TRBD1 (5 bases). The CDR3 length is 13 residues. Germline V gene sequence: CDR1 SGHAT, CDR2 FQDESV (reference sequence). V was clipped by 2 bases and J by 8 bases, with 12 bases between them. The CDR3 loop reads CASSLCRVCTQYF. CDR3 DNA sequence: TGTGCCAGCAGCTTATGCAGGGTTTGTACCCAGTACTTC.

The chain is built from TRBV11-2 and TRBJ2-1; no clear D gene. CDR1 and CDR2 from the germline V gene are SGHAT and FQNNGV. The CDR3 is 12 amino acids. V lost 2 bases and J 10 bases, leaving 9 bases between the germline ends. DNA of the CDR3: TGTGCCAGCAGCTTATACTCCACCGAGCAGTTCTTC. Amino acids: CASSLYSTEQFF. Using reference TRBV11-2 and TRBJ2-1 for the parts outside the CDR3, the full variable domain is EAGVAQSPRYKIIEKRQSVAFWCNPISGHATLYWYQQILGQGPKLLIQFQNNGVVDDSQLPKDRFSAERLKGVDSTLKIQPAKLEDSAVYLCASSLYSTEQFFGPGTRLTVL.

The chain uses TRBV6-1 and TRBJ1-5; D not resolved. Per the germline V gene, CDR1 is MNHNS and CDR2 is SASEGT. This CDR3 region has 14 residues. Trimming pared 2 bases from V and 4 bases from J, leaving 9 bases between. For the CDR3, the DNA is TGTGCCAGCAGTGAATACCCGTCGAATCAGCCCCAGCATTTT. It translates to CASSEYPSNQPQHF.

This clone came up a few times. The chain joins TRBV7-2 to TRBJ2-7, with D tentatively TRBD2 (6 bases). There are 15 residues in the CDR3. V shed 5 bases and J shed 0 bases, with 14 bases lying between them. CDR1 SGHTA and CDR2 FQGNSA come from the germline V gene. This CDR3 is CASSPSLLASYEQYF. CDR3 DNA sequence: TGTGCCAGCAGCCCCTCCCTACTAGCCTCCTACGAGCAGTACTTC.

The V gene is TRBV7-2, the J gene TRBJ2-1; 11 positions match TRBD2. Unmatched junction bases numbered 5, after V lost 4 bases and J lost 9 bases. The CDR3 is 14 amino acids. Germline loops: CDR1 SGHTA, CDR2 FQGNSA. The DNA for the CDR3 is TGTGCCAGCAGCTCACTAGCGGGAGCAAGTGAGCAGTTCTTC. It is translated as CASSSLAGASEQFF.

This chain uses TRBV5-1 with TRBJ2-6, with TRBD2 identical over 7 bases. Germline V gene data show CDR1 as SGHRS and CDR2 as YFSETQ. V gave up 5 bases and J gave up 3 bases; unmatched junction bases: 5. There are 15 residues in the CDR3. The CDR3 reads CASSGGDIGANVLTF. CDR3 in DNA: TGCGCCAGCAGTGGGGGGGATATTGGGGCCAACGTCCTGACTTTC.

The rearrangement uses TRBV18 and TRBJ2-1, with D possibly TRBD2 on 6 matching bases. CDR3 length equals 14 residues. The germline CDR1 and CDR2 sequences are KGHSH and LQKENI. Trimming cost V 4 bases and J 6 bases, with 13 bases left between them. CDR3 nucleotide sequence: TGTGCCAGCTCACAAGCAGGGAGGATCAATGAGCAGTTCTTC. Translation gives CASSQAGRINEQFF.

The chain uses TRBV7-6 and TRBJ2-7; the match to TRBD1 covers 8 bases. Germline CDR1 is SGHVS and CDR2 is FNYEAQ. The CDR3 has 15 residues. V lost 1 base and J lost 3; bases outside the gene matches: 5. The CDR3 sequence: CASSLGTGGYYEQYF. Here the CDR3 DNA reads TGTGCCAGCAGCTTAGGAACAGGGGGATACTACGAGCAGTACTTC.

V is TRBV9 and J is TRBJ2-2; 7 positions match TRBD2. CDR3 length: 13 residues. Losses at the gene ends were 5 bases for V and 5 bases for J; bases not matched to a gene: 3. Germline CDR1 reads SGDLS; CDR2 reads YYNGEE. The CDR3 DNA sequence: TGTGCCAGCAGGCCCGGGGGGACCGGGGAGCTGTTTTTT. As protein: CASRPGGTGELFF. The full variable domain, with the rest looked up from reference TRBV9 and TRBJ2-2, is DSGVTQTPKHLITATGQRVTLRCSPRSGDLSVYWYQQSLDQGLQFLIQYYNGEERAKGNILERFSAQQFPDLHSELNLSSLELGDSALYFCASRPGGTGELFFGEGSRLTVL.

This chain links TRBV6-4 with TRBJ2-1; D gene uncertain. The germline gives CDR1 MRHNA, CDR2 SNTAGT. This CDR3 spans 12 amino acids. V lost 6 bases and J lost 8, with 11 bases in between. The CDR3, as DNA: TGTGCCAGCAGCTCTGGCGGAGATGAGCAGTTCTTC. It is translated as CASSSGGDEQFF.

The chain links TRBV6-1 to TRBJ1-4; the D is unclear. CDR3 length: 13 residues. The V and J ends lost 7 bases and 4 bases respectively, with 10 bases between them. Germline values: CDR1 MNHNS, CDR2 SASEGT. The CDR3 here is CASNREYNEKLFF. DNA of the CDR3: TGTGCCAGCAATCGGGAATATAATGAAAAACTGTTTTTT.

The genes are TRBV6-6 and TRBJ1-5; D unclear. V lost 3 bases and J lost 2, with 5 bases in between. The CDR3 contains 13 residues. Germline lookup yields CDR1 MNHNY and CDR2 SVGAGI (reference sequence). The CDR3 protein is CASSYGGNQPQHF. The CDR3 bases are TGTGCCAGCAGTTATGGGGGCAATCAGCCCCAGCATTTT.